This T cell receptor beta chain was profiled in a study of blood T cell repertoires in COVID-19. Overall study: The United States, Italy and Spain supplied acute and convalescent COVID-19 samples.

Everyone who took part was roughly 18 to 90 years old, and they came from 20 to 25 US areas. With V trimmed by 5 bases and J by 5 bases, 6 bases remained unmatched. Germline assignment: CDR1 SGHAT and CDR2 FQNNGV. The CDR3 runs to 15 residues. As handled by the study authors: How many nucleated cells were present was estimated from reference gene primer amplification. The method was immunoSEQ multiplex PCR; TCRdb's version includes in-frame clones alone and lacks a portion of them. V, J and clone size are those of that table, while D and trimming were read from the DNA. This sample has about 400,000 clones; nearly 90% occur once, and the top ten carry 2% to 2.5%.

The origin of this receptor is a middle-aged woman with acute COVID-19. The chain uses TRBV11-2 and TRBJ1-6, with 7 nucleotides matching TRBD1. The sequenced material came from PBMCs or T cells enriched from blood (not recorded which). The CDR3 region has the DNA TGTGCCAGCAGCACGACGGGGACAGATAATTCACCCCTCCACTTT. Amino acids: CASSTTGTDNSPLHF.